The present T cell receptor (beta chain) was sequenced within a study of blood T cell repertoires in COVID-19. On the study more broadly: Donors in the United States, Italy and Spain gave samples during acute or convalescent COVID-19. Sources were T cells, B-cell-depleted T cells, or PBMCs; the material itself was cDNA or gDNA.

Trimming shortened V by 3 bases and J by 4 bases, and 13 bases separated the two germline ends. The CDR3 contains 15 residues. Germline V gene data show CDR1 as ENHRY and CDR2 as SYGVKD. The method was immunoSEQ multiplex PCR; TCRdb's version includes in-frame clones alone and lacks a portion of them. The data contain about 670,000 clones, approximately 90% of them seen just once; the ten biggest clones take up more than 0.25%. This sequence joins TRBV10-3 and TRBJ1-5, with TRBD1 as a possible D gene (6 bases). This receptor was obtained from a woman aged 18-29 years with acute or convalescent COVID-19. The sample taken for sequencing was peripheral blood. CDR3 loop: CAISEQGKGNQPQHF. CDR3 DNA: TGTGCCATCAGTGAACAGGGTAAAGGGAATCAGCCCCAGCATTTT.